This T cell receptor beta chain was captured in a study of T cell responses to AZD1222 COVID-19 vaccine. This clone was detected only once. Its target is not known. The CDR3 has 13 residues. V lost 5 bases, J lost 5 bases, and 13 bases lay in between. Germline lookup yields CDR1 LGHDT and CDR2 YNNKEL (reference sequence). Broader study findings: Reportedly, close to half of spike-specific TCRs are directed against unmutated variant regions.

The assay was immunoSEQ multiplex PCR, and TCRdb's table has in-frame clones only and misses some. Here the sample spans fewer than 140,000 clones, 75% to 90% being singletons. This chain uses TRBV3-1 (or the pseudogene TRBV3-2) with TRBJ2-7; D might be TRBD2 (5 bases). This sample comprised peripheral blood, obtained on day 0 of AZD1222 vaccination. The source of this sequence is an adult in good health. CDR3 loop: CASSTRRRDEQYF. CDR3 bases: TGTGCCAGCAGCACACGGAGGCGGGACGAGCAGTACTTC.